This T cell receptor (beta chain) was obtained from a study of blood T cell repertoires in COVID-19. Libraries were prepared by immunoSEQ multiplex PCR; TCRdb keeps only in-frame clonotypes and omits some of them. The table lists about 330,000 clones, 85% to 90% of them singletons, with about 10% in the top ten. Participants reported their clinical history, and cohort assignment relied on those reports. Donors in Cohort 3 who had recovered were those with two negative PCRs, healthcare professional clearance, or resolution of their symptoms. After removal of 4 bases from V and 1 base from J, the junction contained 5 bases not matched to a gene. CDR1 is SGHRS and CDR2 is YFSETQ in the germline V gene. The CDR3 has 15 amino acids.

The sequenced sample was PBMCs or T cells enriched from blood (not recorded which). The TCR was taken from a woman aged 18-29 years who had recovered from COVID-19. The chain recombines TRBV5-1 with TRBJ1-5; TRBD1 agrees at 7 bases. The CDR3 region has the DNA TGCGCCAGCAGCCCCCGGACAGGCAGCAATCAGCCCCAGCATTTT. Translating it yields CASSPRTGSNQPQHF.